These 19 T cell receptor beta chains were all obtained from the same sample, sequenced in a study of blood T cell repertoires in COVID-19. TCRdb's copy holds only in-frame clones and misses some; the assay was immunoSEQ multiplex PCR. The sample records some 74,000 clones, 88% being singletons. Sequencing was performed on peripheral blood. The receptors were sampled from a man between 50 and 59 years old with acute or convalescent COVID-19.

The chain combines TRBV28 with TRBJ2-1, with D unresolved. Trimming shortened V by 5 bases and J by 0 bases, and 8 bases separated the two germline ends. This CDR3 is 14 amino acids long. Germline-derived CDR1 and CDR2 are MDHEN and SYDVKM. CDR3 in DNA: TGTGCCAGCAGTGTTACGAGCTCCTACAATGAGCAGTTCTTC. Amino acid sequence: CASSVTSSYNEQFF.

This rearrangement joins TRBV7-3 to TRBJ2-1; D might be TRBD1 (7 bases). This CDR3 region has 13 residues. Trimming shortened V by 4 bases and J by 6 bases, and 10 bases separated the two germline ends. Germline V lookup: CDR1 SGHTA, CDR2 FQGTGA. CDR3 bases: TGTGCCAGCAGCTCGCAGGGGGGCAATGAGCAGTTCTTC. As protein: CASSSQGGNEQFF.

This clone occurred once. V gene TRBV9 combines with J gene TRBJ2-3, with TRBD2 matching 12 bases. V dropped 2 bases and J dropped 5; count of bases not matched to a gene: 6. From germline, CDR1 is SGDLS and CDR2 YYNGEE. This CDR3 comprises 16 residues. CDR3: CASSVGLAGSLDTQYF. CDR3 in DNA: TGTGCCAGCAGCGTTGGACTAGCGGGGTCTTTAGATACGCAGTATTTT.

The chain uses TRBV6-6 and TRBJ2-3; D call uncertain. In germline, CDR1 is MNHNY, CDR2 SVGAGI (reference sequence). The CDR3 consists of 12 residues. CDR3 loop: CAVVVGTDTQYF. The CDR3 DNA reads as TGTGCAGTAGTAGTAGGCACAGATACGCAGTATTTT.

This clone occurred many times. The genes are TRBV6-5 and TRBJ2-2; no clear D. From germline, CDR1 is MNHEY and CDR2 SVGAGI. The CDR3 extends over 12 amino acids. Trimming took 6 bases from V and 4 from J, leaving 6 bases between them. The CDR3: CASSELTGELFF. The CDR3 DNA reads TGTGCCAGCAGCGAGCTCACCGGGGAGCTGTTTTTT.

The table lists this clone with a few counts. The chain's CDR3 is CASSLTGPYGYTF. The CDR3 region has the DNA TGTGCCAGCAGTCTAACAGGCCCTTATGGCTACACCTTC. J is TRBJ1-2 and V is TRBV6-5; a possible D gene is TRBD1 (5 bases). This CDR3 is built from 13 residues. Between the trimmed V and J ends, which lost 5 bases and 5 bases, there was a span of 12 bases. Germline CDR1 reads MNHEY; CDR2 reads SVGAGI.

The chain recombines TRBV3-1 (or the pseudogene TRBV3-2) with TRBJ1-5; TRBD1 agrees at 8 bases. V shed 5 bases, J shed 5 bases, and the junction held 8 bases outside the gene matches. This CDR3 has 15 residues. The germline V gene encodes CDR1 LGHDT and CDR2 YNNKEL (reference sequence). The chain's CDR3 is CASSVGGQGDQPQHF. In DNA form, the CDR3 reads TGTGCCAGCAGCGTAGGCGGACAGGGCGATCAGCCCCAGCATTTT.

This clone was counted once. The chain employs TRBV12-3 or TRBV12-4 and TRBJ2-5, with D possibly being TRBD2 (5 bases). The CDR3 totals 13 residues. Trimming pared 3 bases from V and 3 bases from J, leaving 8 bases between. The CDR3 sequence is CASSFGKKETQYF. In nucleotides, the CDR3 is TGTGCCAGCAGTTTCGGGAAGAAAGAGACCCAGTACTTC.

This rearrangement joins TRBV7-9 to TRBJ2-1, with 8 bases aligning to TRBD1. The CDR3 has 16 amino acids. Unmatched junction bases numbered 13, after V lost 5 bases and J lost 7 bases. CDR1 and CDR2 (germline): SEHNR, FQNEAQ (reference sequence). The CDR3 DNA is TGTGCCAGCAGCACGGATTACAGGGGGAGGAGGAATGAGCAGTTCTTC. Translating it yields CASSTDYRGRRNEQFF.

This rearrangement joins TRBV24-1 to TRBJ2-7; TRBD1 aligns across 12 bases. J gave up 3 bases and V 9 bases, and 11 bases lay outside the gene matches. This CDR3 has 16 residues. The germline V gene has CDR1 KGHDR and CDR2 SFDVKD. The CDR3 coding sequence is TGTGCCACCCCGGGACAGGGGGCAACACTCCTCTACGAGCAGTACTTC. Protein sequence: CATPGQGATLLYEQYF.

In its sample, this clone was seen once. This chain connects TRBV3-1 (or the pseudogene TRBV3-2) to TRBJ1-5; no clear D. Germline V lookup: CDR1 LGHDT, CDR2 YNNKEL (reference sequence). The CDR3 is 15 residues long. V shed 4 bases and J shed 3 bases, with 13 bases lying between them. Here the CDR3 DNA reads TGTGCCAGCAGCCGTAGGTTCGGAGACAATCAGCCCCAGCATTTT. It specifies CASSRRFGDNQPQHF.

The J gene is TRBJ1-3, the V gene TRBV5-1, with a weak D call TRBD1 (5 bases). V lost 4 bases, J lost 3 bases, and 14 bases lay in between. The CDR3 has 15 residues. The germline V gene has CDR1 SGHRS and CDR2 YFSETQ. The CDR3 DNA sequence: TGCGCCAGCAGCGAAGACAGAGTAGTTGGAAACACCATATATTTT. Its protein product is CASSEDRVVGNTIYF.

The V call is TRBV12-3 or TRBV12-4, the J call TRBJ2-7, with TRBD1 as a possible D gene (6 bases). The germline V and J ends were trimmed by 5 bases and 6 bases, with 8 bases remaining between them. The CDR3 has 11 residues. DNA for the CDR3: TGTGCCAGCAGTCTGACAGGCGAGCAGTACTTC. Translated: CASSLTGEQYF.

The CDR3 sequence is CAWSTPGRTNSPLHF. The CDR3 region has the DNA TGTGCCTGGAGCACTCCCGGGAGGACAAATTCACCCCTCCACTTT. V usage is TRBV30 and J usage is TRBJ1-6, with D maybe TRBD1 (5 bases). The CDR3 length is 15 residues. Germline V CDR1 and CDR2: GTSNPN, SVGIG (reference sequence). Trimming removed 3 bases from V and 7 bases from J, with 16 bases in between. Supplemented by reference TRBV30 and TRBJ1-6, the full variable domain reads SQTIHQWPATLVQPVGSPLSLECTVEGTSNPNLYWYRQAAGRGLQLLFYSVGIGQISSEVPQNLSASRPQDRQFILSSKKLLLSDSGFYLCAWSTPGRTNSPLHFGNGTRLTVT.

The chain links TRBV4-1 to TRBJ1-2; D possibly corresponds to TRBD1 (6 bases). The CDR3 contains 13 residues. Germline CDR1 and CDR2: MGHRA and YSYEKL. Trimming stripped 1 base from V and 3 bases from J, with 6 bases between. The CDR3 DNA sequence: TGCGCCAGCAGCCAAGGACAGGACTATGGCTACACCTTC. Residues: CASSQGQDYGYTF.

The chain carries TRBV7-9 and TRBJ1-2; possible D gene TRBD1, 6 bases. This CDR3 region has 12 residues. The V end lost 7 bases, the J end lost 8 bases, and 14 bases lay between the germline ends. Germline CDR1 reads SEHNR; CDR2 reads FQNEAQ (reference sequence). The CDR3 here is CASTQQGQGYTF. Here the CDR3 DNA reads TGTGCCAGCACCCAACAGGGTCAGGGCTACACCTTC.

The rearrangement uses TRBV6-2 or TRBV6-3 and TRBJ1-4; TRBD1 agrees at 10 bases. V was pared by 0 bases and J by 8 bases, with 6 bases of the junction left unmatched. CDR3 size: 16 residues. Germline-derived CDR1 and CDR2 are MNHEY and SVGEGT. For the CDR3, the DNA is TGTGCCAGCAGTTACTCGGTGACAGGGGGCCGCGAAAAACTGTTTTTT. As protein: CASSYSVTGGREKLFF.

The rearrangement joins TRBV4-2 to TRBJ2-1, with 9 nucleotides matching TRBD1. This CDR3 spans 16 amino acids. Per germline, CDR1 LGHNA and CDR2 YNFKEQ. The trim removed 0 bases at V and 7 bases at J, leaving 7 bases unmatched. CDR3 sequence: CASSQDKTGGRNEQFF. CDR3 in DNA: TGTGCCAGCAGCCAAGATAAAACAGGGGGCAGGAATGAGCAGTTCTTC.

This clone was seen once. The V and J genes are TRBV28 and TRBJ2-2; 7 nucleotides align to TRBD1. CDR3 length equals 18 residues. Germline V CDR1 and CDR2: MDHEN, SYDVKM. The V gene end was trimmed by 5 bases and the J gene end by 1 base; junction bases not matched to a gene: 13. The CDR3 reads CASSVPRTGGWNTGELFF. CDR3 DNA: TGTGCCAGCAGTGTACCTAGGACAGGCGGTTGGAACACCGGGGAGCTGTTTTTT. Using reference TRBV28 and TRBJ2-2 for the parts outside the CDR3, the full variable domain is DVKVTQSSRYLVKRTGEKVFLECVQDMDHENMFWYRQDPGLGLRLIYFSYDVKMKEKGDIPEGYSVSREKKERFSLILESASTNQTSMYLCASSVPRTGGWNTGELFFGEGSRLTVL.